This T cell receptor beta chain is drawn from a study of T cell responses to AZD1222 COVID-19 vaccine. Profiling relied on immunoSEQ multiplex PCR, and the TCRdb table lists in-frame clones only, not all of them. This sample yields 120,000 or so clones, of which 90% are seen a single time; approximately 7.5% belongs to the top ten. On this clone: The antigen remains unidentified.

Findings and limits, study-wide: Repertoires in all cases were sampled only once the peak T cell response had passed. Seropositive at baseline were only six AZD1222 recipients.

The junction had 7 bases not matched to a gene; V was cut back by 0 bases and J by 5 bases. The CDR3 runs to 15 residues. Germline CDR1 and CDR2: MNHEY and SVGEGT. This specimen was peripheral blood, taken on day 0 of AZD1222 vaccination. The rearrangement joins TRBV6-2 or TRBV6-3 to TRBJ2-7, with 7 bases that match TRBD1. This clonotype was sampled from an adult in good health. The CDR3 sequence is CASSYSQGRPDEQYF. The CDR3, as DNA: TGTGCCAGCAGTTACTCACAGGGGCGCCCAGACGAGCAGTACTTC.